This T cell receptor beta chain was observed in a study of blood T cell repertoires in COVID-19 (dated by TCRdb to 2018 to 2020). In terms of the full investigation: Samples from collaborators originated in the United States, Italy and Spain and spanned both the acute and convalescent phases of COVID-19. The material from the prospective study consisted of cDNA or gDNA derived from T cells, B-cell-depleted T cells, or PBMCs. Deeply sampled blood TCRbeta repertoires from subjects exposed to, actively infected with, or recovered from COVID-19 were included in the dataset. The repertoires were released in a freely available public database meant as a resource for research on the immune response to SARS-CoV-2. The samples were drawn from two sources: the first 160 participants of the ongoing ImmuneRACE study, and fewer than 1,500 subjects contributed by 6 global collaborators. Nearly every sample came with metadata listing a de-identified subject ID, COVID-19 status, age in years and sex. Where available, HLA class I and class II types were obtained from metadata supplied by the sample provider rather than from assay-based typing.

Overall results and qualifications from the work: The quantity of clinical and demographic metadata differed by source and by participant and was supplied without curation.

Comment on this clone: Its antigen specificity is not known. Base qualities were left out, and no much larger clone turns up one base away.

Collaborating institutions collected whole blood in K2EDTA tubes following their own protocols. For TCRbeta analysis, collaborators shipped samples in one of three forms: frozen whole blood, isolated PBMCs, or DNA extracted from either of those sample types. Relative to germline, V is 4 bases shorter and J is 0 bases shorter, with 8 bases between their ends. Counted from cysteine to phenylalanine, this CDR3 has 14 amino acids. Left in the record is the CDR3 DNA by itself, 42 bases read in frame from the first base. CDR1 and CDR2 were assigned from the germline V gene as SGHDT and YYEEEE. TCRbeta CDR3 regions were amplified from genomic DNA using the immunoSEQ Assay, a bias-controlled multiplex PCR. The authors' pipeline ran thus. The number of nucleated cells in each sample was estimated by amplification of reference gene primers within the assay. To quantify the absolute abundance of each unique TCRbeta CDR3 rearrangement, sequence reads were collapsed and filtered. Productive Simpson clonality was computed per sample as the square root of Simpson's diversity index over productive rearrangements. The immuneACCESS repertoire file appears here via TCRdb, limited to in-frame rearrangements. These files lack a portion of the clones; in checked studies, under half of the deficit traces to unresolved V genes, and the cause of the others is not known. V and J calls and clone size are given by that table; D and trimming were obtained from the DNA. Counted in this sample were 220,000 or so clones; 70% to 85% of them appeared once. Jointly, the top ten make up under 2% of the sample.

The chain employs TRBV5-6 and TRBJ1-3; the D gene lacks a confident call. This TCR came from a woman of 80 years or more with acute or convalescent COVID-19. Material for sequencing was peripheral blood. The CDR3 reads CASSQLSSGNTIYF. The DNA is as follows: TGTGCCAGCAGCCAACTGAGCTCTGGAAACACCATATATTTT.